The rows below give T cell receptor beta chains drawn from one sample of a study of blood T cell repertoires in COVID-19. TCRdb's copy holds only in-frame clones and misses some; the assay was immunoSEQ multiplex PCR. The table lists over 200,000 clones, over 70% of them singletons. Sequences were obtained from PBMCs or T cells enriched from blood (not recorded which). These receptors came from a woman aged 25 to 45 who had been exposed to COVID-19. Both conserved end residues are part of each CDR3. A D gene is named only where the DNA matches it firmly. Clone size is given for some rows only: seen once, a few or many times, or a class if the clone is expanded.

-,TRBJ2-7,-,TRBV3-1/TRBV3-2,TGTGCCAGCAGCCAAGATGGGGGGTACTACGAGCAGTACTTC,CASSQDGGYYEQYF
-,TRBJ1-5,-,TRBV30,TGTGCCTGGAGTGAGGCAAGGGGGCAGCCCCAGCATTTT,CAWSEARGQPQHF
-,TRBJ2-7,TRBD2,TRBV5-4,TGTGCCAGCAGCTTGGCCCAAGCGGGAGCCGCCGAGCAGTACTTC,CASSLAQAGAAEQYF
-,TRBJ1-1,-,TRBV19,TGTGCCAGTAGTTTTCAACAGGGTCCCACTGAAGCTTTCTTT,CASSFQQGPTEAFF
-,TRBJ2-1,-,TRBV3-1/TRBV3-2,TGTGCCAGCAGCCAACTCAATGAGCAGTTCTTC,CASSQLNEQFF
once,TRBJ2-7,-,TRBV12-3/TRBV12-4,TGTGCCAGCAGTTTACCACTCGCCTACGAGCAGTACTTC,CASSLPLAYEQYF
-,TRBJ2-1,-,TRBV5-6,TGTGCCAGCCACCTACAGGGCAATGAGCAGTTCTTC,CASHLQGNEQFF
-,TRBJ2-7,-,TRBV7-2,TGTGCCAGCAGCTTAGAGGGAGGCCCTGCCTACGAGCAGTACTTC,CASSLEGGPAYEQYF
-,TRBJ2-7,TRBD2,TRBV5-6,TGTGCCAGCAGCTTAAATGGAGGACTAGCGGGAAACGAGCAGTACTTC,CASSLNGGLAGNEQYF
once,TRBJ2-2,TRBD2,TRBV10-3,TGTGCCATCAGTGAGTCGGGGACTAGCGGCCCGAACACCGGGGAGCTGTTTTTT,CAISESGTSGPNTGELFF
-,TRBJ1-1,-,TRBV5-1,TGCGCCAGCAGCAAACAGGGTGAAGCTTTCTTT,CASSKQGEAFF
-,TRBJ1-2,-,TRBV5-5,TGTGCCAGCAGCTCGGCCCTTAGGACAGCTAACTATGGCTACACCTTC,CASSSALRTANYGYTF
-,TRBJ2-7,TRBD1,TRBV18,TGTGCCAGCTCACCTCAGACAGGGGGCGAAGATTACGAGCAGTACTTC,CASSPQTGGEDYEQYF
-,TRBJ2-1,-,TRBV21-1,TGTGCCAGCAGCAAAGTGGTTCGACTAGCGGCCTACAATGAGCAGTTCTTC,CASSKVVRLAAYNEQFF
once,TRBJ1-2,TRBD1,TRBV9,TGTGCCAGCAGCGTAAACGACAGGGGGGACTATGGCTACACCTTC,CASSVNDRGDYGYTF
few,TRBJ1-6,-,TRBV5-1,TGCGCCAGCAGCTTGGTGCGACCAGGGGTCTCACCCCTCCACTTT,CASSLVRPGVSPLHF
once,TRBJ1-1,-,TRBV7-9,TGTGCCAGCAGCCCAGGACGGGGTACTGAAGCTTTCTTT,CASSPGRGTEAFF
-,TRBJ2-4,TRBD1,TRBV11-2,TGTGCCAGCAGCTTACACAGGGGACCCATTCAGTACTTC,CASSLHRGPIQYF
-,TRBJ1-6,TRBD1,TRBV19,TGTGCCAGTAGTTTAGGACAGGGGAATTCACCCCTCCACTTT,CASSLGQGNSPLHF
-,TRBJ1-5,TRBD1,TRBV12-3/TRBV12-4,TGTGCCAGCAGTTCGGACAGGGACCAGCCCCAGCATTTT,CASSSDRDQPQHF
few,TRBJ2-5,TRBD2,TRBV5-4,TGTGCCAGCAACCCCGGGGAGGGAGAAGCGACCCAGTACTTC,CASNPGEGEATQYF
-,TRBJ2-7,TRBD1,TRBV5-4,TGTGCCAGCAGCTCCGGGACAGGGATATCCTACGAGCAGTACTTC,CASSSGTGISYEQYF
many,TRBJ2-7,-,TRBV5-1,TGCGCCAGCAGCGAACGGGGGTCCTACGAGCAGTACTTC,CASSERGSYEQYF
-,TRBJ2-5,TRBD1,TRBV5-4,TGTGCCAGCAGCTCGGGACAGCTCCAAGAGACCCAGTACTTC,CASSSGQLQETQYF
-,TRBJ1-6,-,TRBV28,TGTGCCAGCAGTTTGGGAGTCTCCTATAATTCACCCCTCCACTTT,CASSLGVSYNSPLHF